The clone carrying this TCR beta chain was counted ten times or more. Its antigen remains unknown. The CDR3 loop spans 15 amino acids. Trimming removed 5 bases from V and 1 base from J, with 12 bases in between. Germline CDR1 MNHEY, CDR2 SVGAGI. Both TRBC1 and TRBC2 were covered by a beta constant-region primer of two equimolar oligonucleotides. TCRdb analysed the UMI-ligation and nested PCR reads with MiXCR anew, one entry per CDR3 protein. The table shows 32,000 or so distinct CDR3 sequences, with roughly 15% occurring only once. Four subsets defined by CD45RA and CD27 were sorted after CD3, CD4, CD8 and live/dead staining. This sample was included in a study of naive and memory T cell subsets. Study results and caveats: From naive to CM, EM and EMRA, diversity decreased and Gini increased.

Sequenced: effector memory CD4+ T cells from blood. This sample's subset: effector memory, CD45RA- CD27-. This receptor was obtained from a human donor in good health. This rearrangement joins TRBV6-5 to TRBJ2-1, with D possibly TRBD2 on 6 matching bases. CDR3 sequence: CASSENGRSYNEQFF. CDR3 bases: TGTGCCAGCAGTGAAAATGGGAGGTCCTACAATGAGCAGTTCTTC.